The rows below give T cell receptor beta chains drawn from one sample of a study of CD8 T cells in ankylosing spondylitis. TCRdb reprocessed the 5' RACE reads with MiXCR, giving one entry per CDR3 protein. Among over 700,000 distinct CDR3 sequences, around a fifth were seen once, and the ten largest hold under 20%. The sample was blood, either unsorted or a sorted T cell fraction (not recorded which). The receptors were gathered from a male donor with ankylosing spondylitis. The CDR3 runs from the conserved cysteine through the conserved F or W. Each record gives: CDR3 length, V gene, D gene, J gene, clone size, CDR3 DNA, CDR3 protein. The D gene is left open where the match is weak. Size tells how often a clone was seen (once, few, many) or the class of an expanded clone, and some rows leave it out.

CDR3 length: 16
V gene: TRBV6-5
D gene: TRBD1
J gene: TRBJ1-1
clone size: few
CDR3 DNA: TGTGCCAGCAGTTACTCCCTTCAGGGGGCAGGTACTGAAGCTTTCTTT
CDR3 protein: CASSYSLQGAGTEAFF

CDR3 length: 12
V gene: TRBV6-1
D gene: NA
J gene: TRBJ2-7
clone size: many
CDR3 DNA: TGTGCCACACAGACAGGTTCTTACGAGCAGTACTTC
CDR3 protein: CATQTGSYEQYF

CDR3 length: 17
V gene: TRBV6-2/TRBV6-3
D gene: NA
J gene: TRBJ2-1
clone size: NA
CDR3 DNA: TGTGCCAGCAGTTACGTCCGGGGCAGGGGCCCGAGCAATGAGCAGTTCTTC
CDR3 protein: CASSYVRGRGPSNEQFF

CDR3 length: 13
V gene: TRBV5-4
D gene: NA
J gene: TRBJ2-5
clone size: NA
CDR3 DNA: TGTGCCAGCAGCTTGGAATTGGACGAGACCCAGTACTTC
CDR3 protein: CASSLELDETQYF

CDR3 length: 13
V gene: TRBV25-1
D gene: NA
J gene: TRBJ1-1
clone size: NA
CDR3 DNA: TGTGCCAGCACCGAAGGGGGATGGACTGAAGCTTTCTTT
CDR3 protein: CASTEGGWTEAFF

CDR3 length: 15
V gene: TRBV30
D gene: NA
J gene: TRBJ2-3
clone size: few
CDR3 DNA: TGTGCCCAGAGCCCTACCGGGGCTAAAACAGATACGCAGTATTTT
CDR3 protein: CAQSPTGAKTDTQYF

CDR3 length: 12
V gene: TRBV6-5
D gene: NA
J gene: TRBJ1-6
clone size: few
CDR3 DNA: TGTGCCAGCACCGACGGTGTTTCACCCCTCCACTTT
CDR3 protein: CASTDGVSPLHF

CDR3 length: 15
V gene: TRBV12-3/TRBV12-4
D gene: NA
J gene: TRBJ1-1
clone size: few
CDR3 DNA: TGTGCCAGCAGTTTAGTGGGGAACATGAACACTGAAGCTTTCTTT
CDR3 protein: CASSLVGNMNTEAFF

CDR3 length: 15
V gene: TRBV4-1
D gene: NA
J gene: TRBJ1-2
clone size: many
CDR3 DNA: TGCGCCAGCAGCCAAGATGAAGGGGCACCCTATGGCTACACCTTC
CDR3 protein: CASSQDEGAPYGYTF

CDR3 length: 15
V gene: TRBV20-1
D gene: TRBD2
J gene: TRBJ2-7
clone size: NA
CDR3 DNA: TGCAGTGCTCCTGGACTAGCGGGAGGGCCTTACGAGCAGTACTTC
CDR3 protein: CSAPGLAGGPYEQYF

CDR3 length: 15
V gene: TRBV11-2
D gene: TRBD2
J gene: TRBJ2-5
clone size: few
CDR3 DNA: TGTGCCAGCAGCGCGGGGGGTGGAGGGCGGGAGACCCAGTACTTC
CDR3 protein: CASSAGGGGRETQYF

CDR3 length: 15
V gene: TRBV20-1
D gene: NA
J gene: TRBJ2-7
clone size: few
CDR3 DNA: TGCAGTGCTAGCTCCCCCGGTGCAGGTGTCTACGAGCAGTACTTC
CDR3 protein: CSASSPGAGVYEQYF

CDR3 length: 13
V gene: TRBV2
D gene: NA
J gene: TRBJ2-7
clone size: NA
CDR3 DNA: TGTGCCAGCAGTGAGGTAGGGAGCTACGAGCAGTACTTC
CDR3 protein: CASSEVGSYEQYF

CDR3 length: 13
V gene: TRBV29-1
D gene: NA
J gene: TRBJ1-1
clone size: many
CDR3 DNA: TGCAGCGCCAGCGGGCGGATGAACACTGAAGCTTTCTTT
CDR3 protein: CSASGRMNTEAFF

CDR3 length: 12
V gene: TRBV30
D gene: NA
J gene: TRBJ1-3
clone size: few
CDR3 DNA: TGTGCCTGGATCCTAACTGGAAACACCATATATTTT
CDR3 protein: CAWILTGNTIYF

CDR3 length: 13
V gene: TRBV27
D gene: TRBD1
J gene: TRBJ1-6
clone size: few
CDR3 DNA: TGTGCCACCAGACAGGGAAATAATTCACCCCTCCACTTT
CDR3 protein: CATRQGNNSPLHF

CDR3 length: 14
V gene: TRBV4-3
D gene: TRBD1
J gene: TRBJ2-1
clone size: NA
CDR3 DNA: TGCGCCAGCAGCCAAGCTTACAGGGGGAGTGAGCAGTTCTTC
CDR3 protein: CASSQAYRGSEQFF

CDR3 length: 17
V gene: TRBV5-8
D gene: TRBD2
J gene: TRBJ2-3
clone size: NA
CDR3 DNA: TGTGCCAGCAGCTTTGGCCTAGCGGGAAAGAGCACAGATACGCAGTATTTT
CDR3 protein: CASSFGLAGKSTDTQYF

CDR3 length: 14
V gene: TRBV7-9
D gene: NA
J gene: TRBJ2-7
clone size: few
CDR3 DNA: TGTGCCAGCAGCTCGGGAAGTTTCCTCTACGAGCAGTACTTC
CDR3 protein: CASSSGSFLYEQYF

CDR3 length: 15
V gene: TRBV7-9
D gene: NA
J gene: TRBJ2-2
clone size: NA
CDR3 DNA: TGTGCCAGCAGCCGGACCGCGGGGAGTACCGGGGAGCTGTTTTTT
CDR3 protein: CASSRTAGSTGELFF

CDR3 length: 14
V gene: TRBV12-3/TRBV12-4
D gene: NA
J gene: TRBJ2-5
clone size: few
CDR3 DNA: TGTGCCAGCAGTCCAGGATATCTCCAAGAGACCCAGTACTTC
CDR3 protein: CASSPGYLQETQYF

CDR3 length: 18
V gene: TRBV25-1
D gene: TRBD2
J gene: TRBJ2-1
clone size: few
CDR3 DNA: TGTGCCAGCAGTGATGGGGTAGCGGGGGGGAACTCCTACAATGAGCAGTTCTTC
CDR3 protein: CASSDGVAGGNSYNEQFF

CDR3 length: 15
V gene: TRBV4-3
D gene: NA
J gene: TRBJ1-2
clone size: NA
CDR3 DNA: TGCGCCAGCAGCCAAGACCTTTTCGGGGCCTATGGCTACACCTTC
CDR3 protein: CASSQDLFGAYGYTF

CDR3 length: 13
V gene: TRBV7-2
D gene: NA
J gene: TRBJ2-1
clone size: NA
CDR3 DNA: TGTGCCAGCACCAGGGGGGGGCACAATGAGCAGTTCTTC
CDR3 protein: CASTRGGHNEQFF

CDR3 length: 16
V gene: TRBV9
D gene: NA
J gene: TRBJ1-1
clone size: few
CDR3 DNA: TGTGCCAGCAGTGCCGGGGGAGGGGCGTTCGGCACTGAAGCTTTCTTT
CDR3 protein: CASSAGGGAFGTEAFF

CDR3 length: 14
V gene: TRBV28
D gene: TRBD1
J gene: TRBJ2-7
clone size: NA
CDR3 DNA: TGTGCCAGCAGTGAATCAGGGGGCGTCTACGAGCAGTACTTC
CDR3 protein: CASSESGGVYEQYF

CDR3 length: 14
V gene: TRBV5-1
D gene: NA
J gene: TRBJ2-7
clone size: NA
CDR3 DNA: TGCGCCAGCAGCTTGGACAGGTACTTCTACGAGCAGTACTTC
CDR3 protein: CASSLDRYFYEQYF